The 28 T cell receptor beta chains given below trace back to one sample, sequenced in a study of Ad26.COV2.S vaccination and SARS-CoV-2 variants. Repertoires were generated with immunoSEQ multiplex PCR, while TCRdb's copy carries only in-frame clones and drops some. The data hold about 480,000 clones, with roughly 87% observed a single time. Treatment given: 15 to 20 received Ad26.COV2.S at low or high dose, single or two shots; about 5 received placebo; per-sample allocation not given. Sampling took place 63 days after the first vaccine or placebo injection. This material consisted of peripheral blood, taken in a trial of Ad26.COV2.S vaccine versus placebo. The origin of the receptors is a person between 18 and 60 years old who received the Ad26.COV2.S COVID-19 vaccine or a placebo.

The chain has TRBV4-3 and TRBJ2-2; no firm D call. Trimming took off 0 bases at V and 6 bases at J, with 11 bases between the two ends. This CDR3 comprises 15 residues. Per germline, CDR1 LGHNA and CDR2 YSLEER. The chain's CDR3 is CASSQDSGVPGELFF. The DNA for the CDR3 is TGCGCCAGCAGCCAAGATTCAGGAGTCCCCGGGGAGCTGTTTTTT.

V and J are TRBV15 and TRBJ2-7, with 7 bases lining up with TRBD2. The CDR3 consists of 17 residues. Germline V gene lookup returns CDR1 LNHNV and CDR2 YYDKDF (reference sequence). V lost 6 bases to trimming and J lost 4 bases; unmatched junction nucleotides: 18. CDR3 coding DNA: TGTGCCACCAGTAGGATCGGGGCAAGCGGGGATCCTTACGAGCAGTACTTC. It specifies CATSRIGASGDPYEQYF.

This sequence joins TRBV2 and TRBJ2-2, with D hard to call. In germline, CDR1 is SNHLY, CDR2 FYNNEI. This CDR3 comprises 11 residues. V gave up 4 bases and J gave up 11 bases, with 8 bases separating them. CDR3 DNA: TGTGCCAGCAGTGGAGTAGCTGAGCTGTTTTTT. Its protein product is CASSGVAELFF.

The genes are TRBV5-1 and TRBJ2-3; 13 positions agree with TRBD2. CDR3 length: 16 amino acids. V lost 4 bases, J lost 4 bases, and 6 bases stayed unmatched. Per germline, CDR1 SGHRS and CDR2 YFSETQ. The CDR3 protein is CASSQRTSGSSDTQYF. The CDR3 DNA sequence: TGCGCCAGCAGCCAAAGGACTAGCGGGAGTTCAGATACGCAGTATTTT.

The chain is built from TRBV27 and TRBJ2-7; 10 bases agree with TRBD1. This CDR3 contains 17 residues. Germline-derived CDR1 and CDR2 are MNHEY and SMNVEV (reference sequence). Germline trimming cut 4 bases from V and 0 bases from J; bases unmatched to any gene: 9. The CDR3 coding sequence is TGTGCCAGCAGTTCAGGGGGACAGGGGAAGGGCTCCTACGAGCAGTACTTC. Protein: CASSSGGQGKGSYEQYF.

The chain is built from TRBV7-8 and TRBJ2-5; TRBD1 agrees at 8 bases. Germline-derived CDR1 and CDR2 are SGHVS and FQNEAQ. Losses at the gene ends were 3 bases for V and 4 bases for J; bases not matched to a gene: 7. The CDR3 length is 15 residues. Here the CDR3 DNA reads TGTGCCAGCAGCTTCCAGGGGGCGCTGGCAGAGACCCAGTACTTC. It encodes CASSFQGALAETQYF.

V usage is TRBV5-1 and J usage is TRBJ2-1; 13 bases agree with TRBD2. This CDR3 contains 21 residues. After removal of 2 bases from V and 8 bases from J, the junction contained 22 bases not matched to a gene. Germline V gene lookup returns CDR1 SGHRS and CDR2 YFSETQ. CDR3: CASSLTTKKNGLAGEGDEQFF. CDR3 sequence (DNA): TGCGCCAGCAGCTTAACAACCAAGAAGAATGGACTAGCGGGAGAGGGGGATGAGCAGTTCTTC.

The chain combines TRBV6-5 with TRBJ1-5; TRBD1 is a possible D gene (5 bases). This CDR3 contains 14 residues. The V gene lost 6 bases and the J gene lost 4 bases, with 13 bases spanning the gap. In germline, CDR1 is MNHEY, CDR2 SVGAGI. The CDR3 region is CASRVRGANQPQHF. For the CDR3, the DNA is TGTGCCAGCAGAGTTAGAGGGGCGAATCAGCCCCAGCATTTT.

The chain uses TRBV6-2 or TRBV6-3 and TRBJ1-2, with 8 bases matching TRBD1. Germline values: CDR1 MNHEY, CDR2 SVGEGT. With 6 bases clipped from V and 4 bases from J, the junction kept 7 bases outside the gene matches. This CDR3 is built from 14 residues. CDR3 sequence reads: CASSPGGASYGYTF. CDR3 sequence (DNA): TGTGCCAGCAGCCCAGGGGGCGCCAGCTATGGCTACACCTTC.

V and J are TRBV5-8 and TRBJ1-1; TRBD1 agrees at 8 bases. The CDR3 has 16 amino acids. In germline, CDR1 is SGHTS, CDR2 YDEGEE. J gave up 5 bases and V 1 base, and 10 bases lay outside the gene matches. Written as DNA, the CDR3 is TGTGCCAGCAGCTTGTGGGCAGGGGGCGTGGGAACTGAAGCTTTCTTT. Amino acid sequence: CASSLWAGGVGTEAFF.

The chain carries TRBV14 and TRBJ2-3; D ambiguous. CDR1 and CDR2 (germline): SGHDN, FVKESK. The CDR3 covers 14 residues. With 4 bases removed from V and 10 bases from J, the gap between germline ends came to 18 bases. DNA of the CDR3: TGTGCCAGCAGCCCTAGGTCCGGAGCTCGGGCGCAGTATTTT. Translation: CASSPRSGARAQYF. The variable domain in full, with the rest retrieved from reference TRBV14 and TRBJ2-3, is EAGVTQFPSHSVIEKGQTVTLRCDPISGHDNLYWYRRVMGKEIKFLLHFVKESKQDESGMPNNRFLAERTGGTYSTLKVQPAELEDSGVYFCASSPRSGARAQYFGPGTRLTVL.

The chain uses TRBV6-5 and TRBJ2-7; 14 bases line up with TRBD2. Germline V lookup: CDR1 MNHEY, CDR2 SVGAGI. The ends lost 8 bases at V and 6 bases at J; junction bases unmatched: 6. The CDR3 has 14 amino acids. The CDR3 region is CASQRLAGGGEQYF. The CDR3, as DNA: TGTGCCAGCCAGCGACTAGCGGGAGGGGGCGAGCAGTACTTC.

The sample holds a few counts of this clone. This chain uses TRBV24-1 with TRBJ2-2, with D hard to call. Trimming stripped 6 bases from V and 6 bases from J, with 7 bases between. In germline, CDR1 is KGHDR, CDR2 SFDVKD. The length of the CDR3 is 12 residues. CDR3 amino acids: CATSTDPGELFF. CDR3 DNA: TGTGCCACCAGTACGGACCCCGGGGAGCTGTTTTTT.

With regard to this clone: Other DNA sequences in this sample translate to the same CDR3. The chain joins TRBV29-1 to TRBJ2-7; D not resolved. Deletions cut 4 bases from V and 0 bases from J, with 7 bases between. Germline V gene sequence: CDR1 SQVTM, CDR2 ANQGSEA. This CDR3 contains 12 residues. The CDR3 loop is CSVGGSSYEQYF. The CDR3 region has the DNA TGCAGCGTTGGAGGCAGCTCCTACGAGCAGTACTTC.

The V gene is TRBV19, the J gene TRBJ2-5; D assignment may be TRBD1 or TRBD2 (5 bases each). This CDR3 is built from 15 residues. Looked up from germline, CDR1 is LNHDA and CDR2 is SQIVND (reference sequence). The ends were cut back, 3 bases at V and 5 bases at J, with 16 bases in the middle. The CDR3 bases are TGTGCCAGTAGTATTGGGGGACGCCCTGAGGAGACCCAGTACTTC. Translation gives CASSIGGRPEETQYF.

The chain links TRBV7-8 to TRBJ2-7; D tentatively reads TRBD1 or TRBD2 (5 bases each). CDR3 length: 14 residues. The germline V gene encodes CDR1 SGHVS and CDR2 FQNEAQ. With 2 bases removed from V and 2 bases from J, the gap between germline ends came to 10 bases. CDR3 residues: CASSLRGAAYEQYF. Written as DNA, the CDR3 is TGTGCCAGCAGCTTAAGAGGGGCAGCCTACGAGCAGTACTTC.

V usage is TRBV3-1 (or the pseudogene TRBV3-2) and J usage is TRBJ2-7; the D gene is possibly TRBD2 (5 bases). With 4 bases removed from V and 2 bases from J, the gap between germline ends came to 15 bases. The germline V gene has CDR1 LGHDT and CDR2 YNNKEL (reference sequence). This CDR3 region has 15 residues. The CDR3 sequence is CASSLSSTGTYEQYF. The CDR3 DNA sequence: TGTGCCAGCAGCCTATCCTCCACGGGGACCTACGAGCAGTACTTC.

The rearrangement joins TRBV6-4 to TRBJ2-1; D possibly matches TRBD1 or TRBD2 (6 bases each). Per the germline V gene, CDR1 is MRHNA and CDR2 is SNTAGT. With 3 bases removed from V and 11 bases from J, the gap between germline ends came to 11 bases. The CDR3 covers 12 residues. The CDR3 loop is CASSETGAKQFF. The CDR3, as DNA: TGTGCCAGCAGTGAGACGGGGGCGAAGCAGTTCTTC.

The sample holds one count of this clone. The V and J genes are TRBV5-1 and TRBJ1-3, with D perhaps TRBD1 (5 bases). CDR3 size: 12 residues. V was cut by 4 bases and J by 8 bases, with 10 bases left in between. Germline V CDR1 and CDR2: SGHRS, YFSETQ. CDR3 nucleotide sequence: TGCGCCAGCAGCGCGCAGGGAGACACCATATATTTT. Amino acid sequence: CASSAQGDTIYF.

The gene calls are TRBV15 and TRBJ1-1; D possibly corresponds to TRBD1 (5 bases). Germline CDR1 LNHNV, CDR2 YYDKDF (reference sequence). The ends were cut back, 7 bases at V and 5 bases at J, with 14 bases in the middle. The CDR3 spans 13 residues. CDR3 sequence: CATNVDSRTEAFF. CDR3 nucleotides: TGTGCCACCAACGTCGACAGTCGTACTGAAGCTTTCTTT.

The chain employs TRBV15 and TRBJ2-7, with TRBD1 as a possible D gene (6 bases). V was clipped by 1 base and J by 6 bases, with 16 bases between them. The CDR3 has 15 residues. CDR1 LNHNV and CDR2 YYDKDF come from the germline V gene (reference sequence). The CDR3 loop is CATSRGDTSGSEQYF. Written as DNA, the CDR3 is TGTGCCACCAGCAGAGGGGACACCTCAGGGAGCGAGCAGTACTTC. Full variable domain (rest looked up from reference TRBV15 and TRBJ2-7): DAMVIQNPRYQVTQFGKPVTLSCSQTLNHNVMYWYQQKSSQAPKLLFHYYDKDFNNEADTPDNFQSRRPNTSFCFLDIRSPGLGDTAMYLCATSRGDTSGSEQYFGPGTRLTVT.

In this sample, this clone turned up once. This CDR3 is CKRTSGTYNEQFF. CDR3 DNA: TGCAAAAGGACTAGCGGGACTTACAATGAGCAGTTCTTC. V gene TRBV29-1 combines with J gene TRBJ2-1, with TRBD2 identical over 12 bases. The CDR3 has 13 residues. CDR1 is SQVTM, CDR2 ANQGSEA, per germline.

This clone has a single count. CDR3 region: CASSLGFVGPLEGYTF. CDR3 nucleotides: TGCGCCAGCAGCTTGGGGTTCGTGGGCCCCCTGGAAGGCTACACCTTC. The chain joins TRBV5-1 to TRBJ1-2; D uncertain. Trimming took 0 bases from V and 8 from J, leaving 20 bases between them. CDR1 and CDR2 from the germline V gene are SGHRS and YFSETQ. The CDR3 extends over 16 amino acids.

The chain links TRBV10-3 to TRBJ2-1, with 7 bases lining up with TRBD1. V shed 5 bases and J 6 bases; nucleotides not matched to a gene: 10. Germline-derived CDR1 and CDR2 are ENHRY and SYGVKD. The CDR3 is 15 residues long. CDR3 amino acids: CAISLRDSFGNEQFF. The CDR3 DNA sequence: TGTGCCATCAGTCTCCGGGACAGCTTCGGCAATGAGCAGTTCTTC.

CDR3 sequence reads: CASSVAQRDSEGYEQYF. Here the CDR3 DNA reads TGTGCCAGCAGCGTAGCTCAGAGGGACAGTGAAGGCTACGAGCAGTACTTC. The chain links TRBV9 to TRBJ2-7; the match to TRBD1 covers 7 bases. This CDR3 contains 17 residues. Looked up from germline, CDR1 is SGDLS and CDR2 is YYNGEE. V dropped 0 bases and J dropped 3; count of bases not matched to a gene: 12. Combining the CDR3 with reference TRBV9 and TRBJ2-7 gives the whole variable domain DSGVTQTPKHLITATGQRVTLRCSPRSGDLSVYWYQQSLDQGLQFLIQYYNGEERAKGNILERFSAQQFPDLHSELNLSSLELGDSALYFCASSVAQRDSEGYEQYFGPGTRLTVT.

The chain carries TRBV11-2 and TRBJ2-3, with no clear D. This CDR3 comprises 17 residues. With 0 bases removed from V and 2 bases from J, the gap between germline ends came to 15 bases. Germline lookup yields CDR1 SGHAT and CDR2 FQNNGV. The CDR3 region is CASSLDNRTRYTDTQYF. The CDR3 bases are TGTGCCAGCAGCTTAGATAACCGAACCCGATACACAGATACGCAGTATTTT.

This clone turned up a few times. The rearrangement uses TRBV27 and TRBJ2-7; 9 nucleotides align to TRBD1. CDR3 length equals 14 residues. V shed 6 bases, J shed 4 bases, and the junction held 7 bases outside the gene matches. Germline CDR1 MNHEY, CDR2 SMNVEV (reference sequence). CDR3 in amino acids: CASRKTGGTYEQYF. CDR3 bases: TGTGCCAGCAGGAAGACAGGGGGTACTTACGAGCAGTACTTC.

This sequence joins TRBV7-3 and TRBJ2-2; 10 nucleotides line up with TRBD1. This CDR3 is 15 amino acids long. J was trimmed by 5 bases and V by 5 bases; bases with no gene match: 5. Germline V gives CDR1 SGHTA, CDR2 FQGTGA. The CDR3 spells CASSQTGGETGELFF. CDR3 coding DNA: TGTGCCAGCAGCCAGACAGGGGGCGAGACCGGGGAGCTGTTTTTT.